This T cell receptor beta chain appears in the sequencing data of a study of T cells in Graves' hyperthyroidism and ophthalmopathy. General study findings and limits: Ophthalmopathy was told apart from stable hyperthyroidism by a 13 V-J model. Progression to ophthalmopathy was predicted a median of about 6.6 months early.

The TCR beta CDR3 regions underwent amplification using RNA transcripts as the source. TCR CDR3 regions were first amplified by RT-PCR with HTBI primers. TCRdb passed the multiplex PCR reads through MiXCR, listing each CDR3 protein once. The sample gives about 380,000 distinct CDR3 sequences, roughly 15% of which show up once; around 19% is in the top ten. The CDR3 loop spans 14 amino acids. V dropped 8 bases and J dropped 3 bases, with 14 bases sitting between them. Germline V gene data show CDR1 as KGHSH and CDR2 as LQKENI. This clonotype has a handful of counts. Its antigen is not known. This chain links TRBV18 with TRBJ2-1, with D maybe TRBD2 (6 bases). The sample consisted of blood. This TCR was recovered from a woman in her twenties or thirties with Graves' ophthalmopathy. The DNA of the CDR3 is TGTGCCAGCAGCGGAGCGGGTAGCTACAATGAGCAGTTCTTC. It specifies CASSGAGSYNEQFF.